The TCR beta chain described here comes from a study of blood T cell repertoires in COVID-19. About the study: The United States, Italy and Spain supplied acute and convalescent COVID-19 samples. T cells, B-cell-depleted T cells, or PBMCs provided the cDNA or gDNA that served as material.

V lost 5 bases, J lost 1 base, and 7 bases stayed unmatched. Per germline, CDR1 MNHEY and CDR2 SMNVEV (reference sequence). This CDR3 region has 16 residues. How the authors handled the data: The authors estimated nucleated cell counts from reference gene primer amplification. Sequencing used immunoSEQ multiplex PCR; TCRdb keeps in-frame clones, though not all of them. Clonal size and the V and J genes are those of that table, whereas D and trimming came from the DNA. The sample contains under 250,000 clones, around 80% of which appear only once. Source material: peripheral blood. The origin of this receptor is a woman in her 70s with acute or convalescent COVID-19. J is TRBJ2-3 and V is TRBV27; 9 bases are a match to TRBD1. This chain's CDR3 is CASSPNRGQRTDTQYF. In DNA, the CDR3 is TGTGCCAGCAGTCCAAACAGGGGGCAGCGCACAGATACGCAGTATTTT.